This T cell receptor (beta chain) was obtained from a study of T-cell reconstitution after alpha-beta-depleted transplantation in children. There are many counts of this clonotype. Preparation of the TCRbeta library was carried out with unique molecular identifiers. MiXCR, run by TCRdb on the PCR reads, gives a single entry per CDR3 protein. The data show roughly 500,000 distinct CDR3 sequences, with approximately 29% seen just once and 2% to 3% held by the top ten. Germline CDR1 reads MNHEY; CDR2 reads SVGEGT. V dropped 4 bases and J dropped 3 bases, with 7 bases sitting between them. The CDR3 is 13 amino acids.

The clonotype was recovered from a human donor who donated a stem cell graft to a child with aplastic anemia. The sample here was PBMCs from the stem cell graft donor, taken from the stem cell graft. The chain links TRBV6-2 or TRBV6-3 to TRBJ2-1; D is unresolved. CDR3 region: CASSLRDYNEQFF. The DNA for the CDR3 is TGTGCCAGCAGTTTAAGGGACTACAATGAGCAGTTCTTC.